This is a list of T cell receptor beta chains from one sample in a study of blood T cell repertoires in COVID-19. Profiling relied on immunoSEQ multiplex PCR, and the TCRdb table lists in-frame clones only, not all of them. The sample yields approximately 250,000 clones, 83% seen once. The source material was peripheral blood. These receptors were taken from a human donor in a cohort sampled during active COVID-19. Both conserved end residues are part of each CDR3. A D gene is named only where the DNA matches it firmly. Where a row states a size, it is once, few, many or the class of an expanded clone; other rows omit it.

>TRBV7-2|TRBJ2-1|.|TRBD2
TGTGCCAGCGGGGGGGGACTGAATTGGTATGAGCAGTTCTTC
CASGGGLNWYEQFF
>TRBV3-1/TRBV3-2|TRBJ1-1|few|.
TGTGCCAGCAGCCCGGGCAGGGGCCACACTGAAGCTTTCTTT
CASSPGRGHTEAFF
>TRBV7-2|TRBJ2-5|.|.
TGTGCCAGCAGCTTACGTGTTTCTGAGACCCAGTACTTC
CASSLRVSETQYF
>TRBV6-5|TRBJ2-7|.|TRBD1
TGTGCCAGCAGTCCGGACAGGGAAGGCTACGAGCAGTACTTC
CASSPDREGYEQYF
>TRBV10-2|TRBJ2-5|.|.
TGCGCCAGCACAGGGCCCTACCAAGAGACCCAGTACTTC
CASTGPYQETQYF
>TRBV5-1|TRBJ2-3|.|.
TGCGCCAGCAGCTTGGACAGGGCCTACACAGATACGCAGTATTTT
CASSLDRAYTDTQYF
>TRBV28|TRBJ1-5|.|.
TGTGCCAGCAGGCCTACAGCGGCCCAGCCCCAGCATTTT
CASRPTAAQPQHF
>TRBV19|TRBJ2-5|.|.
TGTGCCAGTAGTTGGGCAGGGCAAGAGACCCAGTACTTC
CASSWAGQETQYF
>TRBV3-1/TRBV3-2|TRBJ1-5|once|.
TGTGCCAGCAGCCAAGAACAAGGGGATCAGCCCCAGCATTTT
CASSQEQGDQPQHF
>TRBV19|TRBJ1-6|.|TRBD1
TGTGCCAGTAGGCATACTCCCGGGACAGGGAAATTAAATTCACCCCTCCACTTT
CASRHTPGTGKLNSPLHF
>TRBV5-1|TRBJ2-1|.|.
TGCGCCAGCAGCTTGGGTTTTCTGGGGGGGCCTTCCTCATACAATGAGCAGTTCTTC
CASSLGFLGGPSSYNEQFF
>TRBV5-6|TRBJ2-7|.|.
TGTGCCAGCAGCTTGGCGGGGTTCTACGAGCAGTACTTC
CASSLAGFYEQYF
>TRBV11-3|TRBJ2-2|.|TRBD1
TGTGCCAGCAGCTTGGGGACAGGACTTCACACCGGGGAGCTGTTTTTT
CASSLGTGLHTGELFF
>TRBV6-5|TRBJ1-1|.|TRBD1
TGTGCCAGCAGTTCGGGACAGGGGAGGGTTGTAGCTTTCTTT
CASSSGQGRVVAFF
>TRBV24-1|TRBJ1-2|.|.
TGTGCCACCAGTGATTTGAAGGAGGAGGTAACTGGCTACACCTTC
CATSDLKEEVTGYTF
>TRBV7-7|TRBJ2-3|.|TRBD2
TGTGCTAGCAGTTCTACTAGCGGGAGGACAGATACGCAGTATTTT
CASSSTSGRTDTQYF
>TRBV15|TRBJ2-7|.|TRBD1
TGTGCCACCAGCAGAGTGGACAGGCCTCTAGGGCAGTACTTC
CATSRVDRPLGQYF
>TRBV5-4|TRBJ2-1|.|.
TGTGCCAGCAGCTCCCGAGGGAGCGATGAGCAGTTCTTC
CASSSRGSDEQFF
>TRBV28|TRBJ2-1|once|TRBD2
TGTGCCAGCAGTTTATGGATACTAGCGGGTAATGATGAGCAGTTCTTC
CASSLWILAGNDEQFF
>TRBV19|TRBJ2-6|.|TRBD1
TGTGCCAGTAATGGGGACAGTCCCTCTGGGGCCAACGTCCTGACTTTC
CASNGDSPSGANVLTF
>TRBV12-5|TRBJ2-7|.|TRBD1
TGTGCTAGTGGTTTGGTACTGAGTCAGGGGGCCGAGGAGCAGTACTTC
CASGLVLSQGAEEQYF
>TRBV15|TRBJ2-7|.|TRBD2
TGTGCCACCAGCAGAGGTGGACTAGCTTCCTACGAGCAGTACTTC
CATSRGGLASYEQYF
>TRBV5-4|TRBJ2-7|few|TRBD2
TGTGCCAGCACCCGGACTAGCGGGAGGTACGAGCAGTACTTC
CASTRTSGRYEQYF
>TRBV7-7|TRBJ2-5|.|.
TGTGCTAGCAGCTTAGTACTTACAGGGAGTTCGTTTAGGGAGACCCAGTACTTC
CASSLVLTGSSFRETQYF
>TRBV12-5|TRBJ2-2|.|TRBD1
TGTGCTAGTGGACGGACAGGGGCCGGGGAGCTGTTTTTT
CASGRTGAGELFF
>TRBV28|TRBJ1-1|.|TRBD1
TGTGCCAGCAGTCCGGGGACAGGGCAAACTGAAGCTTTCTTT
CASSPGTGQTEAFF
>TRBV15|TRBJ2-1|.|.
TGTGCCACCAGCAGAGAAATAAATAATGAGCAGTTCTTC
CATSREINNEQFF
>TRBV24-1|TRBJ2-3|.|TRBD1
TGTGCCACCAGTGATCGTTGGACAGGGGGCTTCACAGATACGCAGTATTTT
CATSDRWTGGFTDTQYF
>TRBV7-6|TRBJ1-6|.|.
TGTGCCAGCAGCCCTAGGGAGGTGGGGTCATCGAGCTCCTATAATTCACCCCTCCACTTT
CASSPREVGSSSSYNSPLHF
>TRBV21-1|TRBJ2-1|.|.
TGTGCCAGCAGCAAAAGATTAGGAGCCTACAATGAGCAGTTCTTC
CASSKRLGAYNEQFF
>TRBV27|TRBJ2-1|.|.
TGTGCCAGCACGAAAGACAGGTTCTCCTACAATGAGCAGTTCTTC
CASTKDRFSYNEQFF
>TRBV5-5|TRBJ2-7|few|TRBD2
TGTGCCAGCAGCCTCCGACTAGCGGGAGTCTACGAGCAGTACTTC
CASSLRLAGVYEQYF
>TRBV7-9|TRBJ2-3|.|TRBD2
TGTGCCAGCAGTTCCTATAAGGCTAGCGGCAGCACAGATACGCAGTATTTT
CASSSYKASGSTDTQYF
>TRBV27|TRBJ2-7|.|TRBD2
TGTGCCAGCAGGCCACTAGCGGGGCACTACGAGCAGTACTTC
CASRPLAGHYEQYF
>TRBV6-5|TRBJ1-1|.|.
TGTGCCAGCTTTTACAGGCAGAACACTGAAGCTTTCTTT
CASFYRQNTEAFF
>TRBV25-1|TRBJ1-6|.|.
TGTGCCAGCAGTACAGGGCTAGAATCACCCCTCCACTTT
CASSTGLESPLHF